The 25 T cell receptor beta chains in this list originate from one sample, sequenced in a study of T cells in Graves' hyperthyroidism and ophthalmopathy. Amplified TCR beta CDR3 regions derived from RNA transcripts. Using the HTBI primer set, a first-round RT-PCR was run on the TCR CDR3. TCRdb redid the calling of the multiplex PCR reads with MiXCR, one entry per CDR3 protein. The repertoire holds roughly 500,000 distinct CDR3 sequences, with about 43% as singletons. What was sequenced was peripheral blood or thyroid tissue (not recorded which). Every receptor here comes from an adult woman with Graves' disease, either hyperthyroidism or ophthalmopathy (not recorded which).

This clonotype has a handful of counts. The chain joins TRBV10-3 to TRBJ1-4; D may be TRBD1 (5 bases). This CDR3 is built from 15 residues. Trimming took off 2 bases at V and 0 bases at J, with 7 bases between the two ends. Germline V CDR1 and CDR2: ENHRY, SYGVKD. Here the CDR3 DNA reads TGTGCCATCAGTGAGGAGGGGTCAACTAATGAAAAACTGTTTTTT. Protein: CAISEEGSTNEKLFF.

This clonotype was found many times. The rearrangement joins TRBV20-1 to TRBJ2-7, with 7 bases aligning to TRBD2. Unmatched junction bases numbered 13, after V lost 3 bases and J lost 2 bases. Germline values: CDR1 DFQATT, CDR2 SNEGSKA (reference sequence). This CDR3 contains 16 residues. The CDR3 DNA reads TGCAGTGCTAGCTTGTCGGGCTTGGGGACTACCTACGAGCAGTACTTC. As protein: CSASLSGLGTTYEQYF.

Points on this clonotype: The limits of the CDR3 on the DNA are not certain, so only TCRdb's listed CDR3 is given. CDR3 residues: CASSEGEYTEAFFGQGTIYF. The V call is TRBV10-1, the J call TRBJ1-3; TRBD1 is the table's D call, not checked against the DNA. The germline V gene encodes CDR1 WNHNN and CDR2 SYGVQD (reference sequence). The CDR3 has 20 residues if both end residues are counted.

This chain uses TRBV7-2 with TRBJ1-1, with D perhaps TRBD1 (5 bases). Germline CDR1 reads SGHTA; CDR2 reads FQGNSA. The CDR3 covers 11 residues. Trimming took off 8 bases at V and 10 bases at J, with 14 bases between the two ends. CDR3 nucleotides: TGTGCCAGCCGCAACGCGGGGGGAGCTTTCTTT. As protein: CASRNAGGAFF.

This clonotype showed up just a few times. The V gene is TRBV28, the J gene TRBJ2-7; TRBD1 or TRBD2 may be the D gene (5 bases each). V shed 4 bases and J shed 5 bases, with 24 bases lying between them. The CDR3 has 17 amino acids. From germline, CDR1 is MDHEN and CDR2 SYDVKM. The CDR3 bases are TGTGCCAGCAGTTGGGGGTCAGACTTTCTACGTGCGAACGAGCAGTACTTC. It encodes CASSWGSDFLRANEQYF.

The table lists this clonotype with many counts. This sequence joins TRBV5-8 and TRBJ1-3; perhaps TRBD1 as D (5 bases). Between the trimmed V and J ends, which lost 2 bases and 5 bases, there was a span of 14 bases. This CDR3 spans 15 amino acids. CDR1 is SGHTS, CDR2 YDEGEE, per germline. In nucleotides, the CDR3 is TGTGCCAGCAGCTTCGGACGAGAGGGGCGAAACACCATATATTTT. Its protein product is CASSFGREGRNTIYF.

CDR3 sequence (DNA): TGCAGTGCCCCTATGGGACAGGGTAACACTGAAGCTTTCTTT. Protein: CSAPMGQGNTEAFF. The rearrangement joins TRBV20-1 to TRBJ1-1, with 9 bases fitting TRBD1. Germline V lookup: CDR1 DFQATT, CDR2 SNEGSKA (reference sequence). The CDR3 runs 14 residues. V lost 6 bases, J lost 2 bases, and 7 bases stayed unmatched.

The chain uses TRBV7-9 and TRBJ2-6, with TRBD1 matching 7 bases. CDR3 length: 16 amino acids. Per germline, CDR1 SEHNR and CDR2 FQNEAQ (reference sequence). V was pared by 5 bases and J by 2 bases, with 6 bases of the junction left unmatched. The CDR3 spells CASSIIDRAGANVLTF. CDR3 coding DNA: TGTGCCAGCAGCATTATAGACAGGGCTGGGGCCAACGTCCTGACTTTC.

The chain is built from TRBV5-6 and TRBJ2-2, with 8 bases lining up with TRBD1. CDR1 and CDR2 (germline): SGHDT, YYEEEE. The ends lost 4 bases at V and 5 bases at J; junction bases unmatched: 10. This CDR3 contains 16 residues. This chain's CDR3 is CASSLLTGEGTGELFF. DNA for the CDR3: TGTGCCAGCAGCCTACTGACAGGGGAAGGTACCGGGGAGCTGTTTTTT.

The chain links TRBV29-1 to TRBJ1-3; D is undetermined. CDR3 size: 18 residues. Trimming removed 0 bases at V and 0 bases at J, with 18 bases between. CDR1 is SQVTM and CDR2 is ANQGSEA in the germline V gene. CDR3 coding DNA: TGCAGCGTTGAAGAACCGGCCCTCGGCTCCGACTCTGGAAACACCATATATTTT. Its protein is CSVEEPALGSDSGNTIYF. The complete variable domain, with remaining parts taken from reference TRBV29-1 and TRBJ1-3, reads SAVISQKPSRDICQRGTSLTIQCQVDSQVTMMFWYRQQPGQSLTLIATANQGSEATYESGFVIDKFPISRPNLTFSTLTVSNMSPEDSSIYLCSVEEPALGSDSGNTIYFGEGSWLTVV.

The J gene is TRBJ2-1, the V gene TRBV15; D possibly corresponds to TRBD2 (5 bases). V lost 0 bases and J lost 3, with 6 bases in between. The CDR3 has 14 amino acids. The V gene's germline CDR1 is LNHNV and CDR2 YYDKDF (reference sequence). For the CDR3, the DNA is TGTGCCACCAGCAGAGAGACTATCTACAATGAGCAGTTCTTC. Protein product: CATSRETIYNEQFF.

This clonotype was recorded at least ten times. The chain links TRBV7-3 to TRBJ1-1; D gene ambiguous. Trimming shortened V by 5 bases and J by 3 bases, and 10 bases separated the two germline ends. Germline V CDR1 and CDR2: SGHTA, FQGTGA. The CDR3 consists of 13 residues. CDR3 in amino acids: CASSAAGDTEAFF. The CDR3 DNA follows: TGTGCCAGCAGCGCCGCTGGAGACACTGAAGCTTTCTTT.

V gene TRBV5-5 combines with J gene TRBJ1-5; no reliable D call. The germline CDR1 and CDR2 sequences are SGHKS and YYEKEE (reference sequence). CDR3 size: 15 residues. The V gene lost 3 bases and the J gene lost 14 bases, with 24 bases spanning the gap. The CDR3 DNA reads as TGTGCCAGCAGCTCGTTGCGGGGTCAAAGTCCCTTTAAGCATTTT. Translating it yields CASSSLRGQSPFKHF.

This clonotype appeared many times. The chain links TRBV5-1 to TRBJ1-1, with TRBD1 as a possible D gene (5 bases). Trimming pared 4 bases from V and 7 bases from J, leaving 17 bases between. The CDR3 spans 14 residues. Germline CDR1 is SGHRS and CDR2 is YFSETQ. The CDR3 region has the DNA TGCGCCAGCAGCGCGTCCGGGACCCCGAATGAAGCTTTCTTT. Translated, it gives CASSASGTPNEAFF.

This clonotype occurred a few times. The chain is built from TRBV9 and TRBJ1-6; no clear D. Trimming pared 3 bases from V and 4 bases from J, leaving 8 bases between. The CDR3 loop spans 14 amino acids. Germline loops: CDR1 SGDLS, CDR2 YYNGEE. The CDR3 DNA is TGTGCCAGCAGCGAGGGCCTATATAATTCACCCCTCCACTTT. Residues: CASSEGLYNSPLHF.

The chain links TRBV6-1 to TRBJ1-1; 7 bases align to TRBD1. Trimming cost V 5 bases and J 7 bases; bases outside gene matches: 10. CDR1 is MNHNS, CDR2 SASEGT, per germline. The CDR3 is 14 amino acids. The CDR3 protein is CASSRDRGTIEAFF. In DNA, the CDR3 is TGTGCCAGCAGTAGGGACAGAGGAACAATTGAAGCTTTCTTT.

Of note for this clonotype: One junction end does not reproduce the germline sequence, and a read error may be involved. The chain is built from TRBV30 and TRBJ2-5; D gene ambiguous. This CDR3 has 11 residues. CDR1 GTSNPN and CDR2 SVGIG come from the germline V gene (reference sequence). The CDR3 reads CAWNVIETQHF. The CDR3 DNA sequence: TGTGCCTGGAATGTAATCGAGACCCAGCACTTC.

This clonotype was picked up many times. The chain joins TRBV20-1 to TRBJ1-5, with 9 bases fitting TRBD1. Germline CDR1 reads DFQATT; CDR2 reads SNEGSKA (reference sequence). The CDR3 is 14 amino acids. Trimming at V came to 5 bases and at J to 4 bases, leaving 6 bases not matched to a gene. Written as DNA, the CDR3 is TGCAGTGCTCAGACAGGGGGATGGAATCAGCCCCAGCATTTT. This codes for CSAQTGGWNQPQHF.

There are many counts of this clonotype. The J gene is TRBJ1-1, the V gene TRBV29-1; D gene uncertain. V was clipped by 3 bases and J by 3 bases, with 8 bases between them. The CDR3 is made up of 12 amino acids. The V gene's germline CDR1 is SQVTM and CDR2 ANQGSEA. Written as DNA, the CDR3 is TGCAGCGTTGAGGCCCTCTACACTGAAGCTTTCTTT. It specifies CSVEALYTEAFF.

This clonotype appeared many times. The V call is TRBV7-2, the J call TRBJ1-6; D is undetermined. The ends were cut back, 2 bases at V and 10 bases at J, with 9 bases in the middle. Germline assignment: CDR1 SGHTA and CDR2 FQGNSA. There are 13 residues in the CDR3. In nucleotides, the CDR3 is TGTGCCAGCAGCTTAAGTTTCAGCTCACCCCTCCACTTT. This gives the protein CASSLSFSSPLHF.

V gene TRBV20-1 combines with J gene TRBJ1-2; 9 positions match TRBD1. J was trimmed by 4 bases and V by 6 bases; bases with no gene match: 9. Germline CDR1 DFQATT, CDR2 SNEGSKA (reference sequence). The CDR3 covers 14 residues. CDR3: CSARDRETGYGYTF. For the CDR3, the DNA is TGCAGTGCGAGGGACAGGGAAACGGGCTATGGCTACACCTTC.

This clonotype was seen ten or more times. The CDR3 bases are TGTGCCAGCAGCGTATCCGGGACAGAAAAAGAGACCCAGTACTTC. It translates to CASSVSGTEKETQYF. The J gene is TRBJ2-5, the V gene TRBV9; the match to TRBD1 covers 7 bases. This CDR3 region has 15 residues. J was trimmed by 3 bases and V by 1 base; bases with no gene match: 6. Looked up from germline, CDR1 is SGDLS and CDR2 is YYNGEE. The whole variable domain, remainder taken from reference TRBV9 and TRBJ2-5, is DSGVTQTPKHLITATGQRVTLRCSPRSGDLSVYWYQQSLDQGLQFLIQYYNGEERAKGNILERFSAQQFPDLHSELNLSSLELGDSALYFCASSVSGTEKETQYFGPGTRLLVL.

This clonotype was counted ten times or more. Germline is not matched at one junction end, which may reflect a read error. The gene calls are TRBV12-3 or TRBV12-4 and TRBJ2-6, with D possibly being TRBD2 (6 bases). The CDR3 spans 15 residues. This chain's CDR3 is CASTLRGSGANVLTF. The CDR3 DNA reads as TGTGCCAGCACTTTACGGGGGTCTGGGGCCAACGTCCTGACTTTC.

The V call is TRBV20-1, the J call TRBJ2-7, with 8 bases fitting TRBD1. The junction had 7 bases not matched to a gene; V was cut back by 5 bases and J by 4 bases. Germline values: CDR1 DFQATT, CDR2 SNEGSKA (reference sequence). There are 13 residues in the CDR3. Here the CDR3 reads CSAERTGRYEQYF. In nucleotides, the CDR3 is TGCAGTGCTGAACGGACAGGGAGGTACGAGCAGTACTTC.

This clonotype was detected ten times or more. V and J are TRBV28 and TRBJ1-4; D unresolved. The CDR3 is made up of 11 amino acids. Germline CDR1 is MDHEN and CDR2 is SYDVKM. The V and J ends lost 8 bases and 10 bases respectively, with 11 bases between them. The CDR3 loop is CASGQARKLFF. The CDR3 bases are TGTGCCAGCGGGCAGGCCCGAAAACTGTTTTTT.